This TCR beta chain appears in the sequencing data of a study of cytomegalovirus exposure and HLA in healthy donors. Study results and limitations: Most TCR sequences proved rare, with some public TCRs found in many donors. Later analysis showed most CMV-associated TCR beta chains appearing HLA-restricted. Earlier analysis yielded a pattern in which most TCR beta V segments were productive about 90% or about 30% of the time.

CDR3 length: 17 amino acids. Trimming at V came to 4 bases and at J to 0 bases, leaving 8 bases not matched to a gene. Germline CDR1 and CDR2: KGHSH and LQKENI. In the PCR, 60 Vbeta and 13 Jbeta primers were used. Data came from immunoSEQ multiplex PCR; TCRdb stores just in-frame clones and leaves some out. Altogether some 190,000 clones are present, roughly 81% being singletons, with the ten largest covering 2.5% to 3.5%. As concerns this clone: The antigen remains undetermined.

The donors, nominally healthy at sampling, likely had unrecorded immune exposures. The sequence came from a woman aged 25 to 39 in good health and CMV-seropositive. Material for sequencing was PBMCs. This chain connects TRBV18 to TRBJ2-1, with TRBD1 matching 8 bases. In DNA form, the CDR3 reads TGTGCCAGCTCACGTGACAGGGGAATCAGCTCCTACAATGAGCAGTTCTTC. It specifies CASSRDRGISSYNEQFF.